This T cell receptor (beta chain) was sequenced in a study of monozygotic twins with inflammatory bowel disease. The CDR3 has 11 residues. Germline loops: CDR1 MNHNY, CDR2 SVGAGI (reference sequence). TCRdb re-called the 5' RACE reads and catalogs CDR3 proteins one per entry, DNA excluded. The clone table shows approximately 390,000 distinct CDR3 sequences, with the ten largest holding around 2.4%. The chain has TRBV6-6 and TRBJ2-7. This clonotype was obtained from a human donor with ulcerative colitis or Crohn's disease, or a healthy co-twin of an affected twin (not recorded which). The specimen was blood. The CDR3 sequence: CASSTRLEQYF.